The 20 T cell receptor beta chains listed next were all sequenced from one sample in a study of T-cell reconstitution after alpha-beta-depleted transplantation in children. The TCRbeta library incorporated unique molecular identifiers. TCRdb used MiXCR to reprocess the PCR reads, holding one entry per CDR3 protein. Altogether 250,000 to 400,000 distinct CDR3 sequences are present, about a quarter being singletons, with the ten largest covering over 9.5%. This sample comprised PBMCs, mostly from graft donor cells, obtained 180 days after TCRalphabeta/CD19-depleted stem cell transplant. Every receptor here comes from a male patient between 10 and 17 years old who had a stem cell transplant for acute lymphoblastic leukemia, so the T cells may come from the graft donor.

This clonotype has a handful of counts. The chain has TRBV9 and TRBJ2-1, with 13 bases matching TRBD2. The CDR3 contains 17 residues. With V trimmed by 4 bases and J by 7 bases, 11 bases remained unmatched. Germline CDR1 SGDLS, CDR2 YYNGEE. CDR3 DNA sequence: TGTGCCAGCAGCCTTCTACTAGCGGGAGGGCCAGGGAATGAGCAGTTCTTC. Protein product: CASSLLLAGGPGNEQFF.

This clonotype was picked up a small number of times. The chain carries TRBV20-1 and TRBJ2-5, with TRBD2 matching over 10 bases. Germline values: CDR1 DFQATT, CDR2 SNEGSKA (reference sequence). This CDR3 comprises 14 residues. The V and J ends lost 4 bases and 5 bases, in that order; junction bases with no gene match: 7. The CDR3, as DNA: TGCAGTGCTATTTTAAGCGGGAGGGGGGAGACCCAGTACTTC. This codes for CSAILSGRGETQYF.

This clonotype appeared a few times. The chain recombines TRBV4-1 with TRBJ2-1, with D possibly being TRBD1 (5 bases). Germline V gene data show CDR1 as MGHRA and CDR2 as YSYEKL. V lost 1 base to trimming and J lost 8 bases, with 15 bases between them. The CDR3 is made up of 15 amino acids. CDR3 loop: CASSQGWGSSDEQFF. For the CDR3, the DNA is TGCGCCAGCAGCCAAGGGTGGGGCTCTTCCGATGAGCAGTTCTTC.

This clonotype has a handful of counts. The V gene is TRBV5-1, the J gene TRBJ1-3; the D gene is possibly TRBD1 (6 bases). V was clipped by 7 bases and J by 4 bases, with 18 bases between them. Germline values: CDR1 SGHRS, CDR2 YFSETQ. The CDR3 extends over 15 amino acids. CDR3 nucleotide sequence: TGCGCCAGCGGTCTTACTACAGGGTCCGGAAACACCATATATTTT. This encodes CASGLTTGSGNTIYF.

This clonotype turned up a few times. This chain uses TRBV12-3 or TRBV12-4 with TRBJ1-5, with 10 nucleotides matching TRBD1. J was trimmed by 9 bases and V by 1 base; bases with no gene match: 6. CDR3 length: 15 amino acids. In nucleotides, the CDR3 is TGTGCCAGCAGTTTAGAGGGGACAGGGGACTCGCCCCAGCATTTT. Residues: CASSLEGTGDSPQHF.

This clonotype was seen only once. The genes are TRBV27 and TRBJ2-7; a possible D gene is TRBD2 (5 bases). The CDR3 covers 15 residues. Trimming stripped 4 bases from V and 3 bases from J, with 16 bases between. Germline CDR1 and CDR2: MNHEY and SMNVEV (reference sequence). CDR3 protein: CASSWSGAPLYEQYF. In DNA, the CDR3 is TGTGCCAGCAGTTGGAGCGGAGCCCCCCTCTACGAGCAGTACTTC.

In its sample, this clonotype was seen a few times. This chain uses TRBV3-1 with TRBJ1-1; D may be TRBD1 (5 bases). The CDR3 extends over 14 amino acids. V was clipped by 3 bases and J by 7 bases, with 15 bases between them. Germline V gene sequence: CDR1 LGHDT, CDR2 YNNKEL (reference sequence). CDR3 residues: CASSHRVRNIEAFF. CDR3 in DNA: TGTGCCAGCAGCCACAGGGTGAGGAATATTGAAGCTTTCTTT.

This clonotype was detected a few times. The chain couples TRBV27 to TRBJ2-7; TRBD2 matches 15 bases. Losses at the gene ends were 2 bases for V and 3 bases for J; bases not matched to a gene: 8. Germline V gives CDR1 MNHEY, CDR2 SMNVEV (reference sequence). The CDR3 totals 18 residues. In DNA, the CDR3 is TGTGCCAGCAGTTTAGCTGTGGGACTAGCGGGAGGCTTCTACGAGCAGTACTTC. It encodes CASSLAVGLAGGFYEQYF.

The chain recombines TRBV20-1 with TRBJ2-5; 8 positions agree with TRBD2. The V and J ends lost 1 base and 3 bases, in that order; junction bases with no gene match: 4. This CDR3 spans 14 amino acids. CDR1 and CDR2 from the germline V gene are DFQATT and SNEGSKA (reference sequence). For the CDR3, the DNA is TGCAGTGCTAGAGTCACTAGCGGAAAAGAGACCCAGTACTTC. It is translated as CSARVTSGKETQYF.

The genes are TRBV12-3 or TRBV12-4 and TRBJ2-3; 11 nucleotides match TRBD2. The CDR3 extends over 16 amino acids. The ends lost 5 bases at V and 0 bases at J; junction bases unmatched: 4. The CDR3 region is CASSRLAGRSTDTQYF. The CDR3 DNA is TGTGCCAGCAGTCGACTAGCGGGGCGGAGCACAGATACGCAGTATTTT.

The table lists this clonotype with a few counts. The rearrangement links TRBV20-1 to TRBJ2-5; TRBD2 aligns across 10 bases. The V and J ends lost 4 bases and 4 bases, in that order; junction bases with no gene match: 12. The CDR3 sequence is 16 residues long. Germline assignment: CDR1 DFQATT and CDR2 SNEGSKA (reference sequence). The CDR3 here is CSATKREGREVETQYF. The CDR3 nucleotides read TGCAGTGCTACTAAGCGGGAGGGCCGGGAGGTAGAGACCCAGTACTTC.

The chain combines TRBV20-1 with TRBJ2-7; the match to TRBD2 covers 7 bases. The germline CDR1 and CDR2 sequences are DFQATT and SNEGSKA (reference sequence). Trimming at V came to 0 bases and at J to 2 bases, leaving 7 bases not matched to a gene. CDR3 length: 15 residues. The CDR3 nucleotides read TGCAGTGCTAGAGATTTCGGGGAGGGCCCCTACGAGCAGTACTTC. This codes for CSARDFGEGPYEQYF.

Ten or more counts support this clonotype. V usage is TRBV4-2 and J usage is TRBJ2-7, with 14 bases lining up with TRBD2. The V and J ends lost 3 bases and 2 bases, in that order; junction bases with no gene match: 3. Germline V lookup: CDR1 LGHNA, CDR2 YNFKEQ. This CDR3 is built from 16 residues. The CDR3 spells CASSHLGLAGAYEQYF. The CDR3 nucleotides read TGTGCCAGCAGCCACCTGGGACTAGCGGGGGCCTACGAGCAGTACTTC.

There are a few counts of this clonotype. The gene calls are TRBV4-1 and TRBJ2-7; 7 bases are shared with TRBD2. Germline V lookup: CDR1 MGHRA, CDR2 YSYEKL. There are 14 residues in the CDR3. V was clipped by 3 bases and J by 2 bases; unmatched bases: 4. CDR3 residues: CASSHGTNTYEQYF. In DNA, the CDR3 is TGCGCCAGCAGCCACGGGACTAATACCTACGAGCAGTACTTC.

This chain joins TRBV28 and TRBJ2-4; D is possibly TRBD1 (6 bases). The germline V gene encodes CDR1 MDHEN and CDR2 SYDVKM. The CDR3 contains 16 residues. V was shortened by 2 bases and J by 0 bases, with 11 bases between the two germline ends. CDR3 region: CASSLVGTIAKNIQYF. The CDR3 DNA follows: TGTGCCAGCAGTTTAGTGGGGACAATAGCCAAAAACATTCAGTACTTC.

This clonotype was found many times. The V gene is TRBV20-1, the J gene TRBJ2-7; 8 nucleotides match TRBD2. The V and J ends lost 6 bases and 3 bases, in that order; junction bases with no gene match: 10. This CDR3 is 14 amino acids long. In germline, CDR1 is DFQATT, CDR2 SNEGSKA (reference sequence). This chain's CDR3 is CSAPGTSHHYEQYF. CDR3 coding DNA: TGCAGTGCCCCCGGGACTAGTCACCACTACGAGCAGTACTTC.

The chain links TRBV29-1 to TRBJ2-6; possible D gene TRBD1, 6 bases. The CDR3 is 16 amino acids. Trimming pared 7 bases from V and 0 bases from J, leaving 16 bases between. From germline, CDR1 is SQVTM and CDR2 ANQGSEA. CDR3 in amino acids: CSALRQGTSGANVLTF. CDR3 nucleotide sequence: TGCAGCGCTCTACGCCAGGGGACCTCTGGGGCCAACGTCCTGACTTTC.

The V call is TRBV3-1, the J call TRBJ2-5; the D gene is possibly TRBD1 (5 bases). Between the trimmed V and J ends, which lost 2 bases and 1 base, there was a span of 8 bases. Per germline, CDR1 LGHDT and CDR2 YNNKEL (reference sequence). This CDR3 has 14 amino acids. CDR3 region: CASSQTGPQETQYF. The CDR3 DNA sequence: TGTGCCAGCAGCCAAACAGGTCCCCAAGAGACCCAGTACTTC.

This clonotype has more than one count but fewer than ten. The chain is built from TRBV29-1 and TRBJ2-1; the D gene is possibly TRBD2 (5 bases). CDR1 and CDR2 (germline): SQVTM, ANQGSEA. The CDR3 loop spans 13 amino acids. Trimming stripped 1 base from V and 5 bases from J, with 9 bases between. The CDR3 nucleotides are TGCAGCGTTGAAGGACGACTAAACAATGAGCAGTTCTTC. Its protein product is CSVEGRLNNEQFF.

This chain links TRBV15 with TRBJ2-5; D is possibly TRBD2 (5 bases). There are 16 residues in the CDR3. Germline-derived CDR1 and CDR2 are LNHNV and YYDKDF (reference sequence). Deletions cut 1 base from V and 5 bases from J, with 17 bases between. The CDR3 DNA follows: TGTGCCACCAGCAGAGGGCTAGCCCGCATGCTTGAGACCCAGTACTTC. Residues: CATSRGLARMLETQYF.